This passage covers 28 T cell receptor beta chains from one sample sequenced in a study of early T cells in non-severe SARS-CoV-2 infection. TCRdb reprocessed the 5' RACE reads with MiXCR, giving one entry per CDR3 protein. The data hold tens of thousands of distinct CDR3 sequences, with around 16% observed a single time. The sample was whole blood, taken at baseline. These TCRs come from an adult who was a healthcare worker with PCR-confirmed SARS-CoV-2 infection or an uninfected control (not recorded which).

This clonotype was observed a few times. The chain couples TRBV7-9 to TRBJ2-7, with D tentatively TRBD1 (5 bases). The germline CDR1 and CDR2 sequences are SEHNR and FQNEAQ (reference sequence). The CDR3 is 12 amino acids. Trimming stripped 5 bases from V and 4 bases from J, with 9 bases between. CDR3 DNA sequence: TGTGCCAGCAGCACAGGCGGTTACGAGCAGTACTTC. Protein product: CASSTGGYEQYF. Full variable domain (missing parts from reference TRBV7-9 and TRBJ2-7): DTGVSQNPRHKITKRGQNVTFRCDPISEHNRLYWYRQTLGQGPEFLTYFQNEAQLEKSRLLSDRFSAERPKGSFSTLEIQRTEQGDSAMYLCASSTGGYEQYFGPGTRLTVT.

This clonotype occurred many times. The J gene is TRBJ2-1, the V gene TRBV2; 8 bases fit TRBD2. V gave up 5 bases and J gave up 2 bases; unmatched junction bases: 8. The germline gives CDR1 SNHLY, CDR2 FYNNEI. The CDR3 length is 16 residues. CDR3 nucleotide sequence: TGTGCCAGCAGTCCTTCGGGAGGGCGGACCTACAATGAGCAGTTCTTC. This sequence encodes CASSPSGGRTYNEQFF.

This clonotype has only a few counts. CDR3 amino acids: CASSSGTTSTDTQYF. DNA of the CDR3: TGTGCCAGCAGCTCGGGGACGACTAGCACAGATACGCAGTATTTT. The V gene is TRBV5-6, the J gene TRBJ2-3; possibly TRBD1 or TRBD2 for D (5 bases each). Trimming left V 3 bases short and J 0 bases short, with 11 bases between. The CDR3 is made up of 15 amino acids. Germline values: CDR1 SGHDT, CDR2 YYEEEE.

This clonotype was detected many times. The chain recombines TRBV4-1 with TRBJ1-6; D ambiguous. This CDR3 has 15 residues. V lost 1 base, J lost 7 bases, and 11 bases lay in between. The germline V gene has CDR1 MGHRA and CDR2 YSYEKL. CDR3 residues: CASSQGPGWNSPLHF. In DNA form, the CDR3 reads TGCGCCAGCAGCCAAGGACCGGGGTGGAATTCACCCCTCCACTTT.

V is TRBV27 and J is TRBJ2-2; 7 bases are a match to TRBD2. CDR3 length equals 15 residues. Germline CDR1 and CDR2: MNHEY and SMNVEV (reference sequence). After removal of 3 bases from V and 6 bases from J, the junction contained 7 bases not matched to a gene. Here the CDR3 reads CASSFGGGVPGELFF. The CDR3 bases are TGTGCCAGCAGTTTCGGGGGAGGGGTCCCCGGGGAGCTGTTTTTT.

In its sample, this clonotype was seen a few times. This chain joins TRBV12-3 or TRBV12-4 and TRBJ2-1, with D possibly being TRBD2 (7 bases). Trimming cost V 9 bases and J 8 bases, with 20 bases left between them. The CDR3 has 14 amino acids. CDR3 amino acids: CASTRGGAAYEQFF. The DNA for the CDR3 is TGTGCCAGTACTAGGGGGGGGGCGGCATATGAGCAGTTCTTC.

In this sample, this clonotype turned up many times. The chain recombines TRBV28 with TRBJ2-1; 8 nucleotides agree with TRBD2. Germline values: CDR1 MDHEN, CDR2 SYDVKM. The CDR3 loop spans 15 amino acids. Trimming at V came to 5 bases and at J to 8 bases, leaving 11 bases not matched to a gene. Here the CDR3 reads CASSVTSARRDEQFF. The CDR3 DNA reads TGTGCCAGCAGTGTGACTAGCGCCCGACGGGATGAGCAGTTCTTC.

This clonotype was seen a few times. The V call is TRBV7-9, the J call TRBJ2-5; 8 bases fit TRBD1. Germline V CDR1 and CDR2: SEHNR, FQNEAQ (reference sequence). The CDR3 sequence is 16 residues long. V shed 5 bases and J 5 bases; nucleotides not matched to a gene: 13. Written as DNA, the CDR3 is TGTGCCAGCAGCGGTTTGGACAGGGCTTCCCCGGAGACCCAGTACTTC. It encodes CASSGLDRASPETQYF.

The chain joins TRBV5-1 to TRBJ2-1, with a possible D match to TRBD2 (6 bases). Trimming pared 1 base from V and 3 bases from J, leaving 8 bases between. CDR1 and CDR2 (germline): SGHRS, YFSETQ. This CDR3 region has 14 residues. CDR3 amino acids: CASSLSDYYNEQFF. Here the CDR3 DNA reads TGCGCCAGCAGCTTGTCGGACTACTACAATGAGCAGTTCTTC.

This clonotype has at least ten counts. V and J are TRBV28 and TRBJ2-4, with TRBD1 matching 7 bases. Trimming took 5 bases from V and 2 from J; bases not matched to a gene: 6. The germline CDR1 and CDR2 sequences are MDHEN and SYDVKM. This CDR3 spans 15 amino acids. This chain's CDR3 is CASSPRGRSKNIQYF. Here the CDR3 DNA reads TGTGCCAGCAGTCCTAGGGGGCGTTCCAAAAACATTCAGTACTTC. The entire variable domain, with the rest obtained from reference TRBV28 and TRBJ2-4, is as follows: DVKVTQSSRYLVKRTGEKVFLECVQDMDHENMFWYRQDPGLGLRLIYFSYDVKMKEKGDIPEGYSVSREKKERFSLILESASTNQTSMYLCASSPRGRSKNIQYFGAGTRLSVL.

There are a few counts of this clonotype. The chain couples TRBV4-3 to TRBJ2-5; 9 nucleotides line up with TRBD2. V trimming: 1 base; J trimming: 2 bases; junction bases outside the gene matches: 8. The germline gives CDR1 LGHNA, CDR2 YSLEER. CDR3 length: 17 amino acids. The CDR3: CASSQAAGAGGQETQYF. CDR3 bases: TGCGCCAGCAGCCAAGCCGCAGGAGCGGGGGGACAAGAGACCCAGTACTTC.

This clonotype has more than one count but fewer than ten. V is TRBV20-1 and J is TRBJ2-2; possible D gene TRBD2, 6 bases. CDR1 and CDR2 (germline): DFQATT, SNEGSKA (reference sequence). The V end lost 3 bases, the J end lost 5 bases, and 13 bases lay between the germline ends. This CDR3 is 14 amino acids long. CDR3 nucleotides: TGCAGTGCTAGGTTGACTAGTAAAACCGGGGAGCTGTTTTTT. Protein sequence: CSARLTSKTGELFF.

This chain uses TRBV27 with TRBJ2-7; 7 nucleotides line up with TRBD1. This CDR3 comprises 12 residues. CDR1 and CDR2 (germline): MNHEY, SMNVEV (reference sequence). J lost 2 bases, V lost 9 bases, and 4 bases had no gene match. The CDR3: CASRDSAYEQYF. Here the CDR3 DNA reads TGTGCCAGTAGGGACAGCGCCTACGAGCAGTACTTC.

This rearrangement joins TRBV18 to TRBJ2-1; 8 nucleotides align to TRBD1. Germline values: CDR1 KGHSH, CDR2 LQKENI. The ends lost 6 bases at V and 8 bases at J; junction bases unmatched: 9. The CDR3 is 14 amino acids. CDR3 sequence (DNA): TGTGCCAGCTCCCGGGGACAGGAGAGCGATGAGCAGTTCTTC. Protein sequence: CASSRGQESDEQFF.

This chain uses TRBV5-1 with TRBJ1-4; 9 bases map to TRBD1. The CDR3 length is 16 residues. CDR1 SGHRS and CDR2 YFSETQ come from the germline V gene. With V trimmed by 3 bases and J by 3 bases, 6 bases remained unmatched. CDR3 protein: CASSSTGGRANEKLFF. The DNA for the CDR3 is TGCGCCAGCAGCTCAACAGGGGGCAGGGCTAATGAAAAACTGTTTTTT.

This clonotype has ten or more counts. The J gene is TRBJ2-1, the V gene TRBV19; D remains ambiguous. Trimming cost V 3 bases and J 0 bases, with 6 bases left between them. The germline gives CDR1 LNHDA, CDR2 SQIVND (reference sequence). The CDR3 covers 14 residues. CDR3 nucleotides: TGTGCCAGTAGTATGTGGAGCTCCTACAATGAGCAGTTCTTC. Encoded protein: CASSMWSSYNEQFF.

The chain carries TRBV10-3 and TRBJ2-2; D uncertain. CDR1 ENHRY and CDR2 SYGVKD come from the germline V gene. This CDR3 is built from 14 residues. Trimming cost V 5 bases and J 2 bases, with 9 bases left between them. CDR3 region: CAISNVINTGELFF. The CDR3 DNA reads as TGTGCCATCAGTAACGTCATAAACACCGGGGAGCTGTTTTTT.

The CDR3 nucleotides read TGCGCCAGCAGCCAAGATTGGGAGGGGAACTACGAGCAGTACTTC. It encodes CASSQDWEGNYEQYF. The genes are TRBV4-1 and TRBJ2-7, with 7 bases that match TRBD2. The CDR3 covers 15 residues. The germline V gene encodes CDR1 MGHRA and CDR2 YSYEKL. Trimming at V came to 0 bases and at J to 3 bases, leaving 5 bases not matched to a gene.

This chain uses TRBV19 with TRBJ2-7, with TRBD1 identical over 11 bases. CDR3 length: 15 residues. Germline-derived CDR1 and CDR2 are LNHDA and SQIVND (reference sequence). With 5 bases clipped from V and 6 bases from J, the junction kept 9 bases outside the gene matches. Here the CDR3 reads CASSLPGTGGGEQYF. The CDR3 DNA is TGTGCCAGTAGTCTACCCGGGACAGGGGGAGGCGAGCAGTACTTC.

In this sample, this clonotype turned up a few times. The genes are TRBV2 and TRBJ2-7, with no clear D. This CDR3 has 13 residues. Germline V CDR1 and CDR2: SNHLY, FYNNEI. Trimming stripped 8 bases from V and 2 bases from J, with 13 bases between. CDR3 bases: TGTGCCAGCTCGTGGGCGGAAACCTACGAGCAGTACTTC. This encodes CASSWAETYEQYF.

At least ten counts were recorded for this clonotype. The rearrangement links TRBV4-2 to TRBJ2-1, with 7 bases aligning to TRBD1. The germline V gene has CDR1 LGHNA and CDR2 YNFKEQ. V lost 0 bases to trimming and J lost 1 base; unmatched junction nucleotides: 6. The CDR3 length is 17 residues. The CDR3 DNA sequence: TGTGCCAGCAGCCAAGAAGCGGCCAGGGGGTCCTACAATGAGCAGTTCTTC. Amino acid sequence: CASSQEAARGSYNEQFF.

This clonotype was detected many times. For the CDR3, the DNA is TGTGCCATCAGTGTAAACTTGGAGACCCAGTACTTC. It is translated as CAISVNLETQYF. The chain recombines TRBV10-3 with TRBJ2-5; D uncertain. V lost 4 bases and J 5 bases, leaving 8 bases between the germline ends. The CDR3 is made up of 12 amino acids. Germline V gene sequence: CDR1 ENHRY, CDR2 SYGVKD.

This clonotype has at least ten counts. This chain connects TRBV10-1 to TRBJ2-3; D unresolved. The V end lost 2 bases, the J end lost 5 bases, and 11 bases lay between the germline ends. The CDR3 sequence is 14 residues long. Germline-derived CDR1 and CDR2 are WNHNN and SYGVQD (reference sequence). The CDR3: CASSEGLRRDTQYF. Here the CDR3 DNA reads TGCGCCAGCAGTGAGGGGCTCCGAAGAGATACGCAGTATTTT.

This clonotype was observed a handful of times. As DNA, the CDR3 is TGCAGTGCTTACGAACCCCAGCGGGCCACAGATACGCAGTATTTT. The encoded protein is CSAYEPQRATDTQYF. The chain carries TRBV20-1 and TRBJ2-3, with a tentative D call TRBD2 (6 bases). Germline CDR1 and CDR2: DFQATT and SNEGSKA (reference sequence). The CDR3 covers 15 residues. V was clipped by 5 bases and J by 2 bases, with 17 bases between them.

The chain couples TRBV12-3 or TRBV12-4 to TRBJ1-2; no clear D. The V end was cut by 1 base, the J end by 4 bases, with 10 bases between. The CDR3 extends over 14 amino acids. The chain's CDR3 is CASSLDGVGYGYTF. DNA for the CDR3: TGTGCCAGCAGTTTAGATGGGGTTGGCTATGGCTACACCTTC.

This clonotype was seen many times. This chain joins TRBV7-2 and TRBJ2-1, with D possibly being TRBD2 (5 bases). Germline CDR1 reads SGHTA; CDR2 reads FQGNSA. V was shortened by 5 bases and J by 4 bases, with 18 bases between the two germline ends. The CDR3 contains 16 residues. The CDR3 DNA reads as TGTGCCAGCAGCCCGATCGGCGGGCTCACTTACAATGAGCAGTTCTTC. It yields the protein CASSPIGGLTYNEQFF.

This clonotype was counted a few times. The rearrangement uses TRBV12-3 or TRBV12-4 and TRBJ2-4; 9 positions agree with TRBD1. V shed 5 bases and J 8 bases; nucleotides not matched to a gene: 4. CDR3 size: 13 residues. CDR3 region: CASSPDRGYIQYF. CDR3 in DNA: TGTGCCAGCAGTCCTGACAGGGGGTACATTCAGTACTTC.

CDR3 sequence: CASGNPNSGEQFF. CDR3 DNA sequence: TGTGCCAGCGGAAACCCGAATAGCGGGGAGCAGTTCTTC. This rearrangement joins TRBV28 to TRBJ2-1, with TRBD2 matching over 7 bases. Germline CDR1 and CDR2: MDHEN and SYDVKM. The junction had 11 bases not matched to a gene; V was cut back by 8 bases and J by 10 bases. CDR3 length: 13 residues.